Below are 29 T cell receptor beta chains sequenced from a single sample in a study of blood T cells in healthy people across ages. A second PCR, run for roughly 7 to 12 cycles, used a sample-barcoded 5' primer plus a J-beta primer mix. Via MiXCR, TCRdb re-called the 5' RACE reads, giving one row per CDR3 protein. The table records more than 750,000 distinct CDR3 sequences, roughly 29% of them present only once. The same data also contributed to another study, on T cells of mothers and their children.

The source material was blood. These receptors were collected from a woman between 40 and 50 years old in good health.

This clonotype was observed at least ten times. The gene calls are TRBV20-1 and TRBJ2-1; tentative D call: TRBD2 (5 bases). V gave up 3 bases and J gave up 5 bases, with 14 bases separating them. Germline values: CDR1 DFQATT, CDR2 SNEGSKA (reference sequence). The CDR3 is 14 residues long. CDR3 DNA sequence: TGCAGTGCTAGTAGGTCGGGGAAACACAATGAGCAGTTCTTC. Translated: CSASRSGKHNEQFF.

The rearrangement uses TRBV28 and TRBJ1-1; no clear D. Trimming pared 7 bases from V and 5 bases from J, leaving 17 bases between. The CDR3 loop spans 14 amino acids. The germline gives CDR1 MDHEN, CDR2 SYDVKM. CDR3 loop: CASTPPAGRTEAFF. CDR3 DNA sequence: TGTGCCAGCACGCCTCCCGCGGGCAGAACTGAAGCTTTCTTT.

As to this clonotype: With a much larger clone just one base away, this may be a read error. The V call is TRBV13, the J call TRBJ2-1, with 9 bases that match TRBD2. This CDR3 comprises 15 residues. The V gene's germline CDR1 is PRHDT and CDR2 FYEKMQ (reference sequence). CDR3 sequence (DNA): TGTGCCAGCAGTTTAGCGGGGGCGTCGCGGAGTGAGCAGTTCTTC. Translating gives CASSLAGASRSEQFF.

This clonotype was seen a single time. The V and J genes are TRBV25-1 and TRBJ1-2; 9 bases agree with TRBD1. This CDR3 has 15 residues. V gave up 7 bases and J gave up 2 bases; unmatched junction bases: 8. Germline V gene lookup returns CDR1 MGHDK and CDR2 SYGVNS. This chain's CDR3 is CASNGRTGANYGYTF. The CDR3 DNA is TGTGCCAGCAACGGAAGGACAGGGGCGAACTATGGCTACACCTTC.

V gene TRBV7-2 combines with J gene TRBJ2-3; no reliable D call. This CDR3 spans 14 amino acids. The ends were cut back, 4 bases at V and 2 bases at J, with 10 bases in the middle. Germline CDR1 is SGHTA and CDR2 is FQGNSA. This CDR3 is CASSWAQPTDTQYF. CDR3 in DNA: TGTGCCAGCAGCTGGGCCCAGCCCACAGATACGCAGTATTTT.

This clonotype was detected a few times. The CDR3 bases are TGTGCCAGCAGGGTGGAGTCCGTCTACGAGCAGTACTTC. Encoded protein: CASRVESVYEQYF. J is TRBJ2-7 and V is TRBV2; D unclear. Germline CDR1 SNHLY, CDR2 FYNNEI. Deletions cut 6 bases from V and 3 bases from J, with 12 bases between. The CDR3 is 13 residues long.

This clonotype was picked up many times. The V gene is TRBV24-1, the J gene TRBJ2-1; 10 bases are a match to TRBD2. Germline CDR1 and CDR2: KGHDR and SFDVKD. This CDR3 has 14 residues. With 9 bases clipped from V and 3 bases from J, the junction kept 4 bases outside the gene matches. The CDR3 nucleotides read TGTGCCACCTCAGGGACTAGCGACTACAATGAGCAGTTCTTC. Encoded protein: CATSGTSDYNEQFF.

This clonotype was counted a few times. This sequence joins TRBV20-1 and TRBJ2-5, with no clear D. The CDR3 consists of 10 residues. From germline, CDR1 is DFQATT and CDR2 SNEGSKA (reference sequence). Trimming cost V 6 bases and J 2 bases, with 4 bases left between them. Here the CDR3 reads CSAHQETQYF. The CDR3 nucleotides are TGCAGTGCCCATCAAGAGACCCAGTACTTC.

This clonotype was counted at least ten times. The CDR3 spells CASSYEGASSYEQYF. The CDR3 region has the DNA TGTGCCAGCAGTTACGAAGGGGCGAGCTCCTACGAGCAGTACTTC. The J gene is TRBJ2-7, the V gene TRBV6-2 or TRBV6-3; the D gene is possibly TRBD1 (5 bases). The CDR3 consists of 15 residues. V lost 2 bases to trimming and J lost 0 bases, with 11 bases between them. Germline assignment: CDR1 MNHEY and CDR2 SVGEGT.

The CDR3, as DNA: TGCGCCAGCAGTGTGAGGAGCAATCAGCCCCAGCATTTT. Amino acids: CASSVRSNQPQHF. The V gene is TRBV5-1, the J gene TRBJ1-5; D gene ambiguous. The CDR3 has 13 residues. CDR1 is SGHRS, CDR2 YFSETQ, per germline. Trimming stripped 5 bases from V and 1 base from J, with 7 bases between.

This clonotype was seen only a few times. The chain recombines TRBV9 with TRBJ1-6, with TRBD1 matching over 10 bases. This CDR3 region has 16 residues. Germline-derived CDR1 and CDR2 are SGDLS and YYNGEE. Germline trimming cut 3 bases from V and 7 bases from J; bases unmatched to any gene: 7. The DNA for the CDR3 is TGTGCCAGCAGCGCCCCACGGACAGGGGGGAATTCACCCCTCCACTTT. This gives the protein CASSAPRTGGNSPLHF.

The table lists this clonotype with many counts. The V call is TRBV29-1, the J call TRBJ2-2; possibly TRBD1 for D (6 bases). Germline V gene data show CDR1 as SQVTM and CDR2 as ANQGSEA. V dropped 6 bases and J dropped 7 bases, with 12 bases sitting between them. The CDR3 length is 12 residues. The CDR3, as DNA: TGCAGCGTCGGCCAGGGGAGCGGGGAGCTGTTTTTT. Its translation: CSVGQGSGELFF.

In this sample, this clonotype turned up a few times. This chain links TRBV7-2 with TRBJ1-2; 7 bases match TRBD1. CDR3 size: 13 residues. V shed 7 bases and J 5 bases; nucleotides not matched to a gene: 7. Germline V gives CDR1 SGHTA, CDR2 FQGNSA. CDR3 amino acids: CASNRQGVYGYTF. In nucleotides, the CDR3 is TGTGCCAGCAACCGACAGGGCGTTTATGGCTACACCTTC.

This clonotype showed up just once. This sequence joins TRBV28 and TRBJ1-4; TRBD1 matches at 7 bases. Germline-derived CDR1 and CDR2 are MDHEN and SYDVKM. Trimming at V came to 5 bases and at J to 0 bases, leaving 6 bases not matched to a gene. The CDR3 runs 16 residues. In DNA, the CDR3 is TGTGCCAGCAGTCCCCCCGGGACAGCAACTAATGAAAAACTGTTTTTT. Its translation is CASSPPGTATNEKLFF.

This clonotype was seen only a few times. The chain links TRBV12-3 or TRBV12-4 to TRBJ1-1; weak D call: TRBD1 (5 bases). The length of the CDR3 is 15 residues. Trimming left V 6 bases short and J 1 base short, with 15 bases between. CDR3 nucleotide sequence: TGTGCCAGCAGACCGGGGCCCGGTTGGAACACTGAAGCTTTCTTT. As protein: CASRPGPGWNTEAFF.

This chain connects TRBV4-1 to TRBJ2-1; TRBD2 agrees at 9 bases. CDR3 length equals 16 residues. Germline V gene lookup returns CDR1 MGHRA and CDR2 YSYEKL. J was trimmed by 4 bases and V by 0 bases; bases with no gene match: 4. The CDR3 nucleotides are TGCGCCAGCAGCCAAGATAGGCGGGGGGGATACAATGAGCAGTTCTTC. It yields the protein CASSQDRRGGYNEQFF.

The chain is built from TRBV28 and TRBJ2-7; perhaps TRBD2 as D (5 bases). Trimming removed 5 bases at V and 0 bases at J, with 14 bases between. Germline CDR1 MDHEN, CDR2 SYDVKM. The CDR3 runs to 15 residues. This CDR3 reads CASSDGQTISYEQYF. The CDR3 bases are TGTGCCAGCAGTGACGGGCAGACTATCTCCTACGAGCAGTACTTC. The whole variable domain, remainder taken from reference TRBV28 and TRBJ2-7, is DVKVTQSSRYLVKRTGEKVFLECVQDMDHENMFWYRQDPGLGLRLIYFSYDVKMKEKGDIPEGYSVSREKKERFSLILESASTNQTSMYLCASSDGQTISYEQYFGPGTRLTVT.

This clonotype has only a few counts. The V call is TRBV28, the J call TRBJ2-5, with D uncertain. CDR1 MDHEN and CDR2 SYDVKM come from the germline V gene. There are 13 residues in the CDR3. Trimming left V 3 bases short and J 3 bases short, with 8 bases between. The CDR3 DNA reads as TGTGCCAGCAGTTTTAGGGCAGAAGAGACCCAGTACTTC. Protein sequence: CASSFRAEETQYF.

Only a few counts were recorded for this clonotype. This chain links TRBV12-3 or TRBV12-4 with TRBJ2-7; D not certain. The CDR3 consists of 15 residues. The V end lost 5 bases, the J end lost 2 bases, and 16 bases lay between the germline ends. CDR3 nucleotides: TGTGCCAGCAGTCCCTCCCCGCAGCGCCCCTACGAGCAGTACTTC. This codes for CASSPSPQRPYEQYF.

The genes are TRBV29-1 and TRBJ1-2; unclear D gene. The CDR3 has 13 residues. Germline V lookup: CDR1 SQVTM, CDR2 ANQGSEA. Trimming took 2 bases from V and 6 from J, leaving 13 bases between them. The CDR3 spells CSVEWGYGDGYTF. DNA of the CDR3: TGCAGCGTTGAATGGGGTTATGGGGATGGCTACACCTTC.

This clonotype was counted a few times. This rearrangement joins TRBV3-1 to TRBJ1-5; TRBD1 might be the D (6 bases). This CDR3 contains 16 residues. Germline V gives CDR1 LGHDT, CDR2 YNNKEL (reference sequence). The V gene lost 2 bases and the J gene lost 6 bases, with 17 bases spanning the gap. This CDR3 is CASSQFLGAVGQPQHF. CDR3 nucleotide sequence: TGTGCCAGCAGCCAATTTTTGGGGGCGGTCGGTCAGCCCCAGCATTTT.

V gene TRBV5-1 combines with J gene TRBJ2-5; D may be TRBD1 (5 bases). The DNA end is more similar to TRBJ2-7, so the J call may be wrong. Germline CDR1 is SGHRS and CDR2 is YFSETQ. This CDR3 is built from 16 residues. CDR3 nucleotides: TGCGCCAGCAGCTTGGCGTCCGTGGCAGGGATCGACGAGCAGTACTTC. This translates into CASSLASVAGIDEQYF.

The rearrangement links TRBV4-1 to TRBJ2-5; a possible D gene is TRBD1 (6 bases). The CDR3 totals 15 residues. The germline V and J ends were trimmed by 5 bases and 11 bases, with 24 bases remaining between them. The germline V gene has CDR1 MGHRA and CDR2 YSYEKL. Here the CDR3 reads CASSIMGGGPSGQYF. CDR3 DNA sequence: TGCGCCAGCAGCATCATGGGTGGGGGCCCCTCGGGGCAGTACTTC.

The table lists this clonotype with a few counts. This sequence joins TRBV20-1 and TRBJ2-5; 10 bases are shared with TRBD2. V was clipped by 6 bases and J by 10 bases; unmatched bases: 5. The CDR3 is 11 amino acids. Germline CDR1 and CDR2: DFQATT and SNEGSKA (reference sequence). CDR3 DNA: TGCAGTGCGAAGCGGGGGGGGGACCAGTACTTC. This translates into CSAKRGGDQYF.

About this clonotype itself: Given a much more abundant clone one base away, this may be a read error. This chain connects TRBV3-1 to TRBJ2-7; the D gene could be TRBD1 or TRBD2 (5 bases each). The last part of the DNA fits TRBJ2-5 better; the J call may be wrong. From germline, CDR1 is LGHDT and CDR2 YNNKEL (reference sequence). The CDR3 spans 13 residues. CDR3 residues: CASSQGGVGTQYF. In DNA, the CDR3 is TGTGCCAGCAGCCAAGGAGGGGTCGGGACCCAGTACTTC.

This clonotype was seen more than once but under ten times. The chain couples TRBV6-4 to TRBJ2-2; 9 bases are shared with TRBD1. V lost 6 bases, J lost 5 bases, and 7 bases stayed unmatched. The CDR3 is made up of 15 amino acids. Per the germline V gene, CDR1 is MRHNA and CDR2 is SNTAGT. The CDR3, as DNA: TGTGCCAGCAGAGAGGGACAGGGAGAAACCGGGGAGCTGTTTTTT. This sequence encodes CASREGQGETGELFF.

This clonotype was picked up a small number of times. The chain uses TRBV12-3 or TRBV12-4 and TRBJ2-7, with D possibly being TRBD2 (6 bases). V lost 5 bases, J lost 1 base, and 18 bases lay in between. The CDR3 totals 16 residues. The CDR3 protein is CASSNGGLTVSYEQYF. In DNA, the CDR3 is TGTGCCAGCAGTAACGGGGGTTTAACGGTATCCTACGAGCAGTACTTC.

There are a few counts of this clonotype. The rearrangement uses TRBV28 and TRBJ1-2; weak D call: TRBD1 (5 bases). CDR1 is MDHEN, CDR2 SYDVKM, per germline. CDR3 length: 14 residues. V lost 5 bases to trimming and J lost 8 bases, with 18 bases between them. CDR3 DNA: TGTGCCAGCAGTGGTCTAGCGGGGCTTTGGGGCTACACCTTC. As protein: CASSGLAGLWGYTF.

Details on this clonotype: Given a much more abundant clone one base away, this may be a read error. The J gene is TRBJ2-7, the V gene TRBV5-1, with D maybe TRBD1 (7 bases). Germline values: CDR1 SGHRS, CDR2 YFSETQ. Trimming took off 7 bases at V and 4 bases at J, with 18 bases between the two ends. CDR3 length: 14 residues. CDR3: CASGWGDSKYEQYF. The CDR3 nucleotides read TGCGCCAGCGGCTGGGGGGACAGCAAGTACGAGCAGTACTTC.